The 14 T cell receptor beta chains reported below all come from one sample, sequenced in a study. TCRdb reprocessed the 5' RACE reads with MiXCR, giving one entry per CDR3 protein. The sample consists of tens of thousands of distinct CDR3 sequences, 29% of them appearing once. Sequenced sample: memory CD4+ T cells sorted from a lymph node. The subset: memory CD4+ T cells, CD4+CD45RO+CD25-. These receptors were obtained from a female donor with breast cancer.

This clonotype has a handful of counts. The rearrangement uses TRBV9 and TRBJ1-2; D is perhaps TRBD1 (5 bases). Germline CDR1 reads SGDLS; CDR2 reads YYNGEE. Trimming stripped 0 bases from V and 4 bases from J, with 16 bases between. This CDR3 has 16 residues. The CDR3, as DNA: TGTGCCAGCAGCGTAGCTACCCGCGGGGGTGGCTATGGCTACACCTTC. Encoded protein: CASSVATRGGGYGYTF.

This chain joins TRBV7-2 and TRBJ1-5; TRBD1 is a possible D gene (5 bases). Germline CDR1 and CDR2: SGHTA and FQGNSA. V was pared by 2 bases and J by 11 bases, with 16 bases between. This CDR3 comprises 14 residues. CDR3 loop: CASSLTGTLQAQHF. The CDR3 nucleotides read TGTGCCAGCAGCTTAACTGGGACGTTACAGGCCCAGCATTTT.

This chain connects TRBV6-5 to TRBJ2-2; 12 nucleotides line up with TRBD2. CDR3 length equals 17 residues. Trimming took 2 bases from V and 7 from J; bases not matched to a gene: 8. Germline lookup yields CDR1 MNHEY and CDR2 SVGAGI. The CDR3 loop reads CASSYLAGGPSSGELFF. CDR3 in DNA: TGTGCCAGCAGTTACCTAGCGGGGGGGCCGTCGAGCGGGGAGCTGTTTTTT.

This clonotype was observed a few times. The rearrangement uses TRBV30 and TRBJ1-5; D may be TRBD1 (6 bases). The CDR3 length is 14 residues. Between the trimmed V and J ends, which lost 1 base and 6 bases, there was a span of 13 bases. Per the germline V gene, CDR1 is GTSNPN and CDR2 is SVGIG (reference sequence). CDR3 protein: CAWSEQGFAQPQHF. In nucleotides, the CDR3 is TGTGCCTGGAGTGAACAGGGTTTCGCTCAGCCCCAGCATTTT. Filled out from reference TRBV30 and TRBJ1-5, the complete variable domain reads SQTIHQWPATLVQPVGSPLSLECTVEGTSNPNLYWYRQAAGRGLQLLFYSVGIGQISSEVPQNLSASRPQDRQFILSSKKLLLSDSGFYLCAWSEQGFAQPQHFGDGTRLSIL.

The rearrangement joins TRBV5-1 to TRBJ2-1; 9 nucleotides align to TRBD1. The trim removed 0 bases at V and 8 bases at J, leaving 3 bases unmatched. Per the germline V gene, CDR1 is SGHRS and CDR2 is YFSETQ. The CDR3 is 14 amino acids. The CDR3 region is CASSLGTGAYEQFF. The CDR3 nucleotides are TGCGCCAGCAGCTTGGGGACAGGGGCTTATGAGCAGTTCTTC.

This clonotype was seen a few times. The chain carries TRBV6-5 and TRBJ1-2, with TRBD1 matching over 8 bases. The CDR3 consists of 13 residues. CDR1 and CDR2 (germline): MNHEY, SVGAGI. With V trimmed by 5 bases and J by 4 bases, 3 bases remained unmatched. The DNA for the CDR3 is TGTGCCAGCAGTCGTACAGGGGGCTATGGCTACACCTTC. This codes for CASSRTGGYGYTF.

The table lists this clonotype with a few counts. The chain couples TRBV4-3 to TRBJ2-1, with 12 nucleotides matching TRBD1. Germline CDR1 LGHNA, CDR2 YSLEER. This CDR3 has 16 residues. The junction had 5 bases not matched to a gene; V was cut back by 4 bases and J by 4 bases. The DNA of the CDR3 is TGCGCCAGCAGCCCGGGACAGGGGGCCGGTTACAATGAGCAGTTCTTC. It specifies CASSPGQGAGYNEQFF.

The table lists this clonotype with many counts. The rearrangement links TRBV5-1 to TRBJ1-5; TRBD1 aligns across 7 bases. The CDR3 extends over 14 amino acids. Germline CDR1 SGHRS, CDR2 YFSETQ. The V segment lost 0 bases and the J segment 7 bases; nucleotides outside the gene matches: 4. In DNA, the CDR3 is TGCGCCAGCAGCTTGGAGGCAGGGGGACAGCCCCAGCATTTT. Translation: CASSLEAGGQPQHF.

About this clonotype itself: The CDR3 ends on some other residue instead of the conserved phenylalanine or tryptophan, so this is likely a read error. J is TRBJ1-5 and V is TRBV4-1; 7 nucleotides agree with TRBD1. The CDR3 is 15 amino acids. Germline V gives CDR1 MGHRA, CDR2 YSYEKL. V lost 1 base to trimming and J lost 3 bases; unmatched junction nucleotides: 3. CDR3 amino acids: CASSQAGQNNQPQHS. CDR3 bases: TGCGCCAGCAGCCAAGCGGGACAGAACAATCAGCCCCAGCATTCT.

The chain links TRBV11-2 to TRBJ2-5, with 11 bases identical to TRBD1. The CDR3 covers 15 residues. V lost 1 base to trimming and J lost 5 bases; unmatched junction nucleotides: 3. Germline loops: CDR1 SGHAT, CDR2 FQNNGV. The CDR3 DNA sequence: TGTGCCAGCAGCTTAGGGACAGGGGGCGTGGAGACCCAGTACTTC. Translated: CASSLGTGGVETQYF.

The chain recombines TRBV12-3 or TRBV12-4 with TRBJ2-7; D assignment may be TRBD1 or TRBD2 (5 bases each). The CDR3 length is 13 residues. The ends were cut back, 3 bases at V and 6 bases at J, with 12 bases in the middle. Here the CDR3 reads CASSFGPGAEQYF. In DNA form, the CDR3 reads TGTGCCAGCAGTTTTGGTCCCGGGGCCGAGCAGTACTTC.

The genes are TRBV4-3 and TRBJ2-5; maybe TRBD2 (6 bases). The CDR3 extends over 15 amino acids. The V and J ends lost 0 bases and 5 bases respectively, with 13 bases between them. Per germline, CDR1 LGHNA and CDR2 YSLEER. The CDR3 loop is CASSQEGAGMETQYF. The CDR3 DNA reads TGCGCCAGCAGCCAAGAGGGTGCGGGAATGGAGACCCAGTACTTC.

J is TRBJ2-1 and V is TRBV20-1; 8 nucleotides match TRBD2. CDR3 length: 14 residues. In germline, CDR1 is DFQATT, CDR2 SNEGSKA (reference sequence). V gave up 6 bases and J gave up 6 bases; unmatched junction bases: 10. CDR3 region: CSATPGTRSNEQFF. Written as DNA, the CDR3 is TGCAGTGCCACCCCCGGGACTAGAAGCAATGAGCAGTTCTTC.

This clonotype occurred a few times. The chain uses TRBV5-1 and TRBJ2-3, with TRBD2 matching over 8 bases. This CDR3 is 18 amino acids long. Germline V lookup: CDR1 SGHRS, CDR2 YFSETQ. V dropped 1 base and J dropped 6; count of bases not matched to a gene: 16. The CDR3 DNA is TGCGCCAGCAGCTTGAGCGGGAGCACAGGCGCTCGGATCGATACGCAGTATTTT. This encodes CASSLSGSTGARIDTQYF.